This TCR beta chain was found in a study of blood T cell repertoires in COVID-19. The overall study: Collection of acute and convalescent COVID-19 samples took place in the United States, Italy and Spain.

The CDR3 has 15 amino acids. Trimming at V came to 4 bases and at J to 0 bases, leaving 2 bases not matched to a gene. Germline CDR1 LNHDA, CDR2 SQIVND (reference sequence). Source study methods: It was from reference gene primer amplification that nucleated cell counts were estimated. Repertoires were generated with immunoSEQ multiplex PCR, while TCRdb's copy carries only in-frame clones and drops some. The V and J calls and the clone size are those of that table, but D and trimming were determined from the DNA. Among about 150,000 clones listed, approximately 80% were seen once. The sample taken for sequencing was peripheral blood. The V call is TRBV19, the J call TRBJ1-4, with 7 bases lining up with TRBD1. This clonotype was obtained from a woman aged 45 to 65 with acute or convalescent COVID-19. The CDR3 bases are TGTGCCAGTAGTAAGGGACAGACAACTAATGAAAAACTGTTTTTT. This codes for CASSKGQTTNEKLFF.